Below, 4 T cell receptor beta chains from the same sample are listed, as sequenced in a study of human versus mouse CDR3 diversity and MHC coevolution (dated by TCRdb to between 2016 and 2019). The receptor library was made with the immunoSEQ multiplex PCR assay. TCRdb took over this immuneACCESS table, retaining in-frame rearrangements with V and J assigned. Such tables are incomplete; in checked studies, under half of the missing clones stem from an unresolved V gene, and the remainder is unexplained. The sample has tens of thousands of clones on record, around 94% of them singletons. The leading ten clones occupy 15% to 20% of the sample. The specimen sequenced was naive CD4+ T cells from blood. Sample cell subset or site, as interpreted from the label and publication: CD45RO-negative CD62L-positive naive CD4 T cells. The receptors were sampled from a person in their 60s in good health.

This chain joins TRBV9 and TRBJ2-2, with 13 nucleotides matching TRBD2. Trimming at V came to 3 bases and at J to 7 bases, leaving 9 bases not matched to a gene. The CDR3 runs 17 residues. Germline assignment: CDR1 SGDLS and CDR2 YYNGEE. The CDR3 region has the DNA TGTGCCAGCAGCGCAAGGACTAGCGGGAGCTTAGGCGGGGAGCTGTTTTTT. Amino acid sequence: CASSARTSGSLGGELFF.

J is TRBJ2-7 and V is TRBV9; perhaps TRBD1 as D (6 bases). Germline loops: CDR1 SGDLS, CDR2 YYNGEE. V dropped 3 bases and J dropped 2 bases, with 15 bases sitting between them. The CDR3 has 15 residues. The chain's CDR3 is CASSAQGQGPYEQYF. Written as DNA, the CDR3 is TGTGCCAGCAGCGCCCAGGGGCAGGGTCCCTACGAGCAGTACTTC.

The genes are TRBV5-5 and TRBJ1-4; no definite D call. This CDR3 spans 14 amino acids. Germline V lookup: CDR1 SGHKS, CDR2 YYEKEE (reference sequence). Trimming left V 2 bases short and J 7 bases short, with 12 bases between. The CDR3 here is CASSFLVLGEKLFF. The CDR3 coding sequence is TGTGCCAGCAGCTTTTTAGTGCTTGGTGAAAAACTGTTTTTT.

The chain combines TRBV2 with TRBJ1-1; possibly TRBD1 for D (5 bases). Between the trimmed V and J ends, which lost 7 bases and 5 bases, there was a span of 11 bases. This CDR3 region has 12 residues. Germline V gene lookup returns CDR1 SNHLY and CDR2 FYNNEI. CDR3 bases: TGTGCCAGCATCAACCAGGGAACTGAAGCTTTCTTT. This sequence encodes CASINQGTEAFF.